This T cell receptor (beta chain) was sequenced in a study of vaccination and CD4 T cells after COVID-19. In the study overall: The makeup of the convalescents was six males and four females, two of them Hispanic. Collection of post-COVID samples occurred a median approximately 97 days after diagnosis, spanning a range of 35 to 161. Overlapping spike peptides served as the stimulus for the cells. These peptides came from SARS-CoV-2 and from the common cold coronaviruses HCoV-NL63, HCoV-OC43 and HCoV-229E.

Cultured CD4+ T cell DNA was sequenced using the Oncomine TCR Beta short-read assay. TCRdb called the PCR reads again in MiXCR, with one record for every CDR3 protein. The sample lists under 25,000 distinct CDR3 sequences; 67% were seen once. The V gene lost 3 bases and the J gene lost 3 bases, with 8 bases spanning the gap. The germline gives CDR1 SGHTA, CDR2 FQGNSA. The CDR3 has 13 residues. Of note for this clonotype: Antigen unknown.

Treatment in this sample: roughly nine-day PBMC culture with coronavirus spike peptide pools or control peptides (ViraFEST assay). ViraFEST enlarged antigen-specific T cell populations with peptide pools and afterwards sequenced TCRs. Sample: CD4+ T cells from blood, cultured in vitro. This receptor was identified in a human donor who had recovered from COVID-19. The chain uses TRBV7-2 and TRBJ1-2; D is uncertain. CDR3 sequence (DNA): TGTGCCAGCAGCTTCGACGGTTACTATGGCTACACCTTC. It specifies CASSFDGYYGYTF.